The rows below give T cell receptor beta chains drawn from one sample of a study of shared clonotypes between healthy human individuals. Assay: immunoSEQ multiplex PCR; the TCRdb copy retains only in-frame clones and omits some. In the table there are 2.5 million or so clones, approximately 94% of which are singletons. The sequenced material came from naive CD4+ T cells sorted from blood. Receptors originate from a man younger than 30 in good health. Each CDR3 is given with its conserved first and last residue. D genes are given only for firm matches. For some rows the clone size is stated as once, few or many, or as a class when expanded; others skip it.

J,length,V,size,D,DNA,CDR3
TRBJ1-2,15,TRBV7-9,NA,TRBD1,TGTGCCAGCAGCTTAGGAGGACAGGGGGCTAGCGGCTACACCTTC,CASSLGGQGASGYTF
TRBJ2-5,13,TRBV2,NA,NA,TGTGCCAGCCATGGGGACAGCGGGGAGACCCAGTACTTC,CASHGDSGETQYF
TRBJ1-6,20,TRBV21-1,NA,NA,TGTGCCAGCAGCCAAAGAAACGGCCACGGCGGGTCCTCCTATAATTCACCCCTCCACTTT,CASSQRNGHGGSSYNSPLHF
TRBJ2-3,15,TRBV29-1,NA,TRBD2,TGCAGCGCCCGGACTAGCGGGGGTAGCACAGATACGCAGTATTTT,CSARTSGGSTDTQYF
TRBJ2-7,17,TRBV5-6,NA,TRBD2,TGTGCCAGCAGCTTGAATTCGGGGCCAGGGAGGGTGTACGAGCAGTACTTC,CASSLNSGPGRVYEQYF
TRBJ2-3,16,TRBV10-1,NA,TRBD1,TGCGCCAGCAGTGAGGGGACAGGGGGCGATACAGATACGCAGTATTTT,CASSEGTGGDTDTQYF
TRBJ2-7,16,TRBV5-1,NA,TRBD2,TGCGCCAGCAGCTTGGGCGGGAGGGCCTTCGCCTACGAGCAGTACTTC,CASSLGGRAFAYEQYF
TRBJ2-6,17,TRBV5-4,once,TRBD2,TGTGCCAGCAGCCCGTTAGCGGGGGGGTCAGGGGCCAACGTCCTGACTTTC,CASSPLAGGSGANVLTF
TRBJ1-3,15,TRBV5-1,NA,NA,TGCGCCAGCAGCTTGTCCGGGTCCAGTGGAAACACCATATATTTT,CASSLSGSSGNTIYF
TRBJ2-5,14,TRBV7-9,NA,NA,TGTGCCAGCAGTTCCCGGGGGCTACAAGAGACCCAGTACTTC,CASSSRGLQETQYF
TRBJ1-2,15,TRBV4-1,NA,TRBD1,TGCGCCAGCAGCCAAGACGGGACAGTTAACTATGGCTACACCTTC,CASSQDGTVNYGYTF